This TCR beta chain was sequenced in a study of blood T cell repertoires in COVID-19. Study overall: PBMCs, B-cell-depleted T cells, or T cells were the source of the cDNA or gDNA that made up the material.

TCRdb's table, derived via immunoSEQ multiplex PCR, lists solely in-frame clones and lacks some. Here the sample spans hundreds of thousands of clones, over 75% being singletons. The CDR3 spans 14 residues. V gave up 10 bases and J gave up 0 bases, with 15 bases separating them. CDR1 is MDHEN and CDR2 is SYDVKM in the germline V gene. The chain recombines TRBV28 with TRBJ1-2; D gene uncertain. The sequence derives from a middle-aged man with active or convalescent COVID-19. The sample taken for sequencing was peripheral blood. For the CDR3, the DNA is TGTGCCACTAGGCGACCGGCGACTAACTATGGCTACACCTTC. Its translation: CATRRPATNYGYTF.